Below are 21 T cell receptor beta chains sequenced from a single sample in a study of blood T cell repertoires in COVID-19. Data came from immunoSEQ multiplex PCR; TCRdb stores just in-frame clones and leaves some out. The sample lists 120,000 or so clones; roughly 91% were seen once. Sequencing was done on a sample of peripheral blood. These TCRs come from a human donor in a cohort sampled during active COVID-19.

About this clone: At one of its ends the junction is not consistent with the germline gene, which may arise from a read error. This chain links TRBV3-1 (or the pseudogene TRBV3-2) with TRBJ1-2, with 7 positions matching TRBD1. The germline V gene encodes CDR1 LGHDT and CDR2 YNNKEL (reference sequence). This CDR3 has 14 residues. DNA for the CDR3: TGTGCCAGCAGAAGTCGAGGGGGCCAGCATGGCCACACCTTC. Protein sequence: CASRSRGGQHGHTF.

This clone was recorded a few times. V usage is TRBV6-1 and J usage is TRBJ1-2; unclear D gene. CDR1 and CDR2 (germline): MNHNS, SASEGT. V was cut by 2 bases and J by 2 bases, with 15 bases left in between. The CDR3 extends over 16 amino acids. The CDR3 reads CASSELAQAPNYGYTF. Here the CDR3 DNA reads TGTGCCAGCAGTGAATTAGCGCAGGCACCAAACTATGGCTACACCTTC.

The chain is built from TRBV28 and TRBJ2-7; D perhaps matches TRBD2 (7 bases). Deletions cut 6 bases from V and 0 bases from J, with 24 bases between. Germline assignment: CDR1 MDHEN and CDR2 SYDVKM. The CDR3 has 18 amino acids. The CDR3: CASSPKGGGRRISYEQYF. CDR3 nucleotide sequence: TGTGCCAGCAGCCCCAAGGGGGGGGGCCGACGAATCTCCTACGAGCAGTACTTC.

The rearrangement joins TRBV12-2 to TRBJ2-7; no check of the table's D call, TRBD1, against the DNA was made. TRBV12-2 is a listed pseudogene. The CDR3 spans 14 residues. Written as DNA, the CDR3 is TGTGCAAGTCGCCCCGGGACAGGGGCTAGCGAGCAGTACTTC. Translating it yields CASRPGTGASEQYF.

This sequence joins TRBV20-1 and TRBJ1-2, with a weak D call TRBD1 (6 bases). Trimming took off 3 bases at V and 13 bases at J, with 15 bases between the two ends. Germline values: CDR1 DFQATT, CDR2 SNEGSKA (reference sequence). The CDR3 totals 11 residues. CDR3 in amino acids: CSASLRGGGTF. As DNA, the CDR3 is TGCAGTGCTAGCCTCAGGGGTGGGGGCACCTTC.

The chain has TRBV5-4 and TRBJ2-1; TRBD1 might be the D (6 bases). The CDR3 extends over 16 amino acids. Germline loops: CDR1 SGHNT, CDR2 YYREEE (reference sequence). V shed 4 bases and J shed 5 bases, with 19 bases lying between them. CDR3 residues: CASSGAATGSHNEQFF. Here the CDR3 DNA reads TGTGCCAGCAGCGGGGCGGCCACAGGGAGCCACAATGAGCAGTTCTTC. The full variable domain, rest sourced from reference TRBV5-4 and TRBJ2-1, is ETGVTQSPTHLIKTRGQQVTLRCSSQSGHNTVSWYQQALGQGPQFIFQYYREEENGRGNFPPRFSGLQFPNYSSELNVNALELDDSALYLCASSGAATGSHNEQFFGPGTRLTVL.

The chain has TRBV6-5 and TRBJ1-1; D is perhaps TRBD1 (5 bases). Germline CDR1 is MNHEY and CDR2 is SVGAGI. The CDR3 contains 12 residues. The V gene lost 6 bases and the J gene lost 5 bases, with 10 bases spanning the gap. The DNA for the CDR3 is TGTGCCAGCAGCCAGGGTTGGACTGAAGCTTTCTTT. Amino acid sequence: CASSQGWTEAFF.

This chain connects TRBV6-5 to TRBJ2-1; D ambiguous. The CDR3 consists of 14 residues. Germline V lookup: CDR1 MNHEY, CDR2 SVGAGI. V lost 7 bases to trimming and J lost 4 bases, with 14 bases between them. The CDR3 DNA follows: TGTGCCAGCATCCCCAGTGGCAGATACAATGAGCAGTTCTTC. Its protein product is CASIPSGRYNEQFF.

J is TRBJ2-1 and V is TRBV28; D gene uncertain. This CDR3 is 11 amino acids long. Germline CDR1 is MDHEN and CDR2 is SYDVKM. Trimming took off 5 bases at V and 4 bases at J, with 3 bases between the two ends. CDR3 region: CASSAYNEQFF. CDR3 DNA: TGTGCCAGCAGTGCGTACAATGAGCAGTTCTTC.

The CDR3 DNA is TGTGCCAGCAGTGCCGGACAGGGCTGGTCACCCCTCCACTTT. It yields the protein CASSAGQGWSPLHF. The V gene is TRBV28, the J gene TRBJ1-6; the match to TRBD1 covers 8 bases. Germline loops: CDR1 MDHEN, CDR2 SYDVKM. The J segment lost 10 bases and the V segment lost 5 bases, leaving 7 bases of the junction unmatched. The CDR3 length is 14 residues.

The chain joins TRBV25-1 to TRBJ1-3, with D possibly being TRBD1 (6 bases). With 5 bases removed from V and 1 base from J, the gap between germline ends came to 18 bases. There are 17 residues in the CDR3. Germline-derived CDR1 and CDR2 are MGHDK and SYGVNS. The CDR3 sequence: CASSTAGTLTSGNTIYF. The CDR3, as DNA: TGTGCCAGCAGTACGGCCGGGACACTCACTTCTGGAAACACCATATATTTT.

This clone showed up just a few times. The chain has TRBV28 and TRBJ2-1; perhaps TRBD2 as D (5 bases). V was cut by 10 bases and J by 1 base, with 20 bases left in between. The germline gives CDR1 MDHEN, CDR2 SYDVKM. The CDR3 spans 16 residues. CDR3 sequence reads: CATYSRLSGSYNEQFF. DNA for the CDR3: TGTGCCACCTACTCCCGACTATCGGGGTCCTACAATGAGCAGTTCTTC. Supplemented by reference TRBV28 and TRBJ2-1, the full variable domain reads DVKVTQSSRYLVKRTGEKVFLECVQDMDHENMFWYRQDPGLGLRLIYFSYDVKMKEKGDIPEGYSVSREKKERFSLILESASTNQTSMYLCATYSRLSGSYNEQFFGPGTRLTVL.

The V gene is TRBV19, the J gene TRBJ1-5; no firm D call. Germline V gene sequence: CDR1 LNHDA, CDR2 SQIVND (reference sequence). V dropped 7 bases and J dropped 6 bases, with 19 bases sitting between them. The CDR3 is 15 residues long. The DNA of the CDR3 is TGTGCCAGTAAGCCAATGGAGTTCCTTGGTCAGCCCCAGCATTTT. It translates to CASKPMEFLGQPQHF.

This chain links TRBV2 with TRBJ2-5; TRBD2 might be the D (5 bases). The CDR3 spans 13 residues. V gave up 6 bases and J gave up 5 bases, with 13 bases separating them. Germline CDR1 reads SNHLY; CDR2 reads FYNNEI. The CDR3 sequence is CASSALGEETQYF. The CDR3 DNA follows: TGTGCCAGCAGCGCCCTCGGGGAGGAGACCCAGTACTTC.

For the CDR3, the DNA is TGTGCCAGCAGTAGGGGGGGCAGGGTGGAGCAGTACTTC. It encodes CASSRGGRVEQYF. The chain links TRBV6-5 to TRBJ2-7; TRBD2 is a possible D gene (7 bases). V gave up 5 bases and J gave up 7 bases, with 15 bases separating them. Germline-derived CDR1 and CDR2 are MNHEY and SVGAGI. The CDR3 contains 13 residues.

This chain joins TRBV29-1 and TRBJ2-5; possibly TRBD2 for D (5 bases). V lost 4 bases, J lost 5 bases, and 5 bases lay in between. The V gene's germline CDR1 is SQVTM and CDR2 ANQGSEA. The CDR3 contains 10 residues. CDR3 sequence: CSVAGETQYF. The CDR3 DNA sequence: TGCAGCGTTGCGGGGGAGACCCAGTACTTC.

The chain combines TRBV28 with TRBJ2-5; D unresolved. The CDR3 contains 15 residues. V dropped 3 bases and J dropped 4 bases, with 15 bases sitting between them. The germline V gene encodes CDR1 MDHEN and CDR2 SYDVKM. CDR3 sequence (DNA): TGTGCCAGCAGTTTCGGCGGCTCCGACGGAGAGACCCAGTACTTC. Residues: CASSFGGSDGETQYF.

The V call is TRBV6-5, the J call TRBJ1-3; perhaps TRBD1 as D (5 bases). Germline V gene data show CDR1 as MNHEY and CDR2 as SVGAGI. V gave up 11 bases and J gave up 4 bases, with 21 bases separating them. The CDR3 covers 15 residues. The CDR3: CAASPPGSGGNTIYF. CDR3 DNA sequence: TGTGCCGCCTCCCCCCCAGGGTCGGGCGGAAACACCATATATTTT.

The V call is TRBV4-1, the J call TRBJ2-1; 9 nucleotides match TRBD1. The CDR3 contains 16 residues. Germline CDR1 and CDR2: MGHRA and YSYEKL. Trimming removed 2 bases from V and 6 bases from J; junction bases left unmatched: 8. CDR3 sequence reads: CASSQSLGTGPNEQFF. The CDR3 DNA reads TGCGCCAGCAGCCAATCTTTAGGGACAGGGCCCAATGAGCAGTTCTTC.

The rearrangement links TRBV28 to TRBJ1-6; TRBD1 matches at 9 bases. The germline gives CDR1 MDHEN, CDR2 SYDVKM. CDR3 size: 16 residues. The trim removed 4 bases at V and 5 bases at J, leaving 6 bases unmatched. Written as DNA, the CDR3 is TGTGCCAGCAGTTCGGGACAGGGACTAAATAATTCACCCCTCCACTTT. Translated: CASSSGQGLNNSPLHF.

This rearrangement joins TRBV21-1 to TRBJ2-5; the D call TRBD2 from the table was never checked on the DNA. TRBV21-1 is a recognized pseudogene. The CDR3 spans 17 residues. The CDR3 protein is CASSKPGTSGRRETQYF. The CDR3 nucleotides read TGTGCCAGCAGCAAGCCCGGGACTAGCGGGAGGAGGGAGACCCAGTACTTC.